Listed below are T cell receptor beta chains from one sample, sequenced in a study of blood T cell repertoires in COVID-19. Clones were read by immunoSEQ multiplex PCR, and TCRdb kept only the in-frame ones, dropping some. Among over 45,000 clones listed, around 87% were seen once. The source material was peripheral blood. All receptors derive from a man between 45 and 60 years old with active COVID-19. CDR3s include the opening cysteine and the closing phenylalanine or tryptophan.

j_call	cdr3_length	v_call	cdr3_aa
TRBJ1-1	17	TRBV30	CAWSALRRGQMNTEAFF
TRBJ2-5	13	TRBV4-1	CASSLGGEETQYF
TRBJ2-2	11	TRBV20-1	CSAPVTGELFF
TRBJ2-7	16	TRBV30	CAWTRGGTSAVHEQYF
TRBJ2-1	13	TRBV5-1	CASSGARANEQFF
TRBJ1-2	15	TRBV7-9	CASSVTGGSNYGYTF
TRBJ2-1	15	TRBV5-8	CASSQGAGVYNEQFF
TRBJ2-5	11	TRBV20-1	CSATYGETQYF
TRBJ2-2	15	TRBV4-3	CASSQDSGDTGELFF
TRBJ1-2	16	TRBV13	CASSASVPITNYGYTF
TRBJ1-5	15	TRBV3-1/TRBV3-2	CASSAGQGLYQPQHF
TRBJ1-4	15	TRBV2	CASRREGATNEKLFF
TRBJ2-1	11	TRBV7-9	CASSLGVEQFF
TRBJ2-7	15	TRBV7-2	CASSCPVGQSYEQYF
TRBJ1-5	14	TRBV18	CASSLTGGDQPQHF
TRBJ1-3	14	TRBV19	CASSSPGGGNTIYF
TRBJ1-3	16	TRBV18	CASSPLTGGSGNTIYF
TRBJ2-7	13	TRBV5-1	CASSAGLAEEQYF
TRBJ1-1	12	TRBV6-2/TRBV6-3	CASSRGNTEAFF
TRBJ2-2	16	TRBV5-4	CASTQRTGANTGELFF
TRBJ1-1	13	TRBV11-2	CASSLARNTEAFF
TRBJ2-1	13	TRBV7-2	CASSQEREGEQFF
TRBJ2-7	15	TRBV3-1/TRBV3-2	CASRPFGGESYEQYF
TRBJ1-2	11	TRBV29-1	CSVRSDYGYTF
TRBJ2-3	12	TRBV4-3	CASSQELGTQYF
TRBJ2-2	17	TRBV9	CASSVGPGGQSTGELFF
TRBJ2-1	15	TRBV6-2/TRBV6-3	CASSEGTSNSDEQFF
TRBJ2-1	12	TRBV3-1/TRBV3-2	CASSQGGNEQFF